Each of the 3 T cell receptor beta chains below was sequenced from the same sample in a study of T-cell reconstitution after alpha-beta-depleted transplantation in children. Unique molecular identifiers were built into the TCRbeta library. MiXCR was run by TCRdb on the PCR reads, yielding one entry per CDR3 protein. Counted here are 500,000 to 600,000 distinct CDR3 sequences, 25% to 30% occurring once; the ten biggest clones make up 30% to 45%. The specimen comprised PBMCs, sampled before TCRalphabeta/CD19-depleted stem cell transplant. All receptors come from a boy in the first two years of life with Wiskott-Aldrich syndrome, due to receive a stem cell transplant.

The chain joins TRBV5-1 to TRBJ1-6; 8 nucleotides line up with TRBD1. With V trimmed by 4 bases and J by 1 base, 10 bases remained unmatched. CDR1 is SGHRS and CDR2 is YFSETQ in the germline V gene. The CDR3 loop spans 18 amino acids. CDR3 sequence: CASSRGRRGQSYNSPLHF. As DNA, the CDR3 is TGCGCCAGCAGCCGAGGGCGCAGGGGGCAATCCTATAATTCACCCCTCCACTTT.

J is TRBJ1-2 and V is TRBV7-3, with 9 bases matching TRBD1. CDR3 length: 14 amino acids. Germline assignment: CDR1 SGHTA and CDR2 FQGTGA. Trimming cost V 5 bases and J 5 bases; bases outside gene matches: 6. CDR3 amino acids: CASSETGGRYGYTF. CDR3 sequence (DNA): TGTGCCAGCAGCGAGACAGGGGGTCGATATGGCTACACCTTC.

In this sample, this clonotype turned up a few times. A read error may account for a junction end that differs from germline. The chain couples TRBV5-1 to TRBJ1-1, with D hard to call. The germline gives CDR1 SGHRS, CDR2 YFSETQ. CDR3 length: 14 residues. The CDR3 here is CASSLGPMNTESFF. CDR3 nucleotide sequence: TGCGCCAGCAGCTTGGGACCGATGAACACTGAATCTTTCTTT.